There are a few counts of the clone carrying this T cell receptor (beta chain). Its specificity is not known. 5'RACE primed at constant segments yielded TCR alpha and TCR beta cDNA libraries bearing sample barcodes and UMIs. TCRdb reprocessed the 5' RACE reads via MiXCR and lists one record per CDR3 protein. The sample has 580,000 or so distinct CDR3 sequences; around 15% are singletons. The CDR3 contains 15 residues. The V end lost 3 bases, the J end lost 0 bases, and 9 bases lay between the germline ends. Germline lookup yields CDR1 SGHVS and CDR2 FQNEAQ. This specimen belongs to a study of T-cell memory formation after mild COVID-19. General study points: Some SARS-CoV-2-responding clones were already detected in memory before infection.

The sequence came from an adult woman who had mild COVID-19 (a few samples of this study predate the infection). Cell type and time point are not known. The sample consisted of PBMCs or a T cell subset sorted from them (not recorded which). The chain uses TRBV7-8 and TRBJ2-1; D not certain. The CDR3 loop is CASSFFRSSYNEQFF. CDR3 sequence (DNA): TGTGCCAGCAGCTTTTTTCGAAGCTCCTACAATGAGCAGTTCTTC.